A selection of T cell receptor beta chains follows, all from one sample in a study of glioma-infiltrating T cells after dendritic cell vaccination. The assay was immunoSEQ multiplex PCR, and TCRdb's table has in-frame clones only and misses some. The repertoire has over 55,000 clones, about 86% of them found once; the top ten carry 7.9%. The source was blood, collected before dendritic cell vaccination. These receptors all come from a human donor with glioblastoma. The CDR3 runs from the conserved cysteine through the conserved F or W. The order of the fields is V gene, J gene, D gene, clone size, CDR3 protein, CDR3 DNA. The D gene is left open where the match is weak. The size field is filled for only some rows; it gives once, few, many or a size class.

v_gene: TRBV6-6; j_gene: TRBJ2-1; d_gene: -; abundance: -; CDR3aa: CASSYDRGSNEQFF; CDR3nt: TGTGCCAGCAGTTACGATAGGGGGTCGAATGAGCAGTTCTTC
v_gene: TRBV7-9; j_gene: TRBJ1-1; d_gene: -; abundance: -; CDR3aa: CASSPSGRNTEAFF; CDR3nt: TGTGCCAGCAGCCCAAGTGGGAGGAACACTGAAGCTTTCTTT
v_gene: TRBV9; j_gene: TRBJ2-3; d_gene: TRBD2; abundance: -; CDR3aa: CASSVVGLAATPDTQYF; CDR3nt: TGTGCCAGCAGCGTAGTAGGCCTAGCGGCAACCCCAGATACGCAGTATTTT
v_gene: TRBV30; j_gene: TRBJ1-5; d_gene: TRBD1; abundance: -; CDR3aa: CASLRTGGNEQPQHF; CDR3nt: TGTGCCAGCCTTAGGACAGGGGGAAACGAACAGCCCCAGCATTTT
v_gene: TRBV5-4; j_gene: TRBJ2-5; d_gene: TRBD2; abundance: -; CDR3aa: CASSLEGLAGGLETQYF; CDR3nt: TGTGCCAGCAGCTTGGAGGGACTAGCGGGGGGGCTAGAGACCCAGTACTTC
v_gene: TRBV2; j_gene: TRBJ1-1; d_gene: -; abundance: once; CDR3aa: CASSDPDTEAFF; CDR3nt: TGTGCCAGCAGTGACCCGGACACTGAAGCTTTCTTT
v_gene: TRBV29-1; j_gene: TRBJ2-1; d_gene: -; abundance: -; CDR3aa: CSVESGSYNEQFF; CDR3nt: TGCAGCGTTGAAAGCGGGTCCTACAATGAGCAGTTCTTC
v_gene: TRBV5-4; j_gene: TRBJ1-1; d_gene: TRBD1; abundance: once; CDR3aa: CASSSGTENTEAFF; CDR3nt: TGTGCCAGCAGCTCCGGGACAGAGAACACTGAAGCTTTCTTT
v_gene: TRBV7-2; j_gene: TRBJ1-5; d_gene: -; abundance: -; CDR3aa: CASSATGLSNQPQHF; CDR3nt: TGTGCCAGCAGCGCAACGGGACTAAGCAATCAGCCCCAGCATTTT
v_gene: TRBV7-9; j_gene: TRBJ2-7; d_gene: TRBD1; abundance: -; CDR3aa: CASSRDRGYEQYF; CDR3nt: TGTGCCAGCAGCCGGGACAGGGGTTACGAGCAGTACTTC
v_gene: TRBV4-2; j_gene: TRBJ1-4; d_gene: TRBD1; abundance: -; CDR3aa: CASSPNPTGQGGEKLFF; CDR3nt: TGTGCCAGCAGCCCTAACCCCACCGGACAGGGTGGTGAAAAACTGTTTTTT
v_gene: TRBV5-4; j_gene: TRBJ2-3; d_gene: -; abundance: -; CDR3aa: CASSLRVTDTQYF; CDR3nt: TGTGCCAGCAGCTTACGGGTCACAGATACGCAGTATTTT
v_gene: TRBV5-1; j_gene: TRBJ2-2; d_gene: TRBD1; abundance: -; CDR3aa: CASSLAGTGWTGELFF; CDR3nt: TGCGCCAGCAGCTTGGCCGGGACAGGGTGGACCGGGGAGCTGTTTTTT
v_gene: TRBV27; j_gene: TRBJ1-6; d_gene: -; abundance: -; CDR3aa: CASSLLPPDGLRVRSPLHF; CDR3nt: TGTGCCAGCAGTTTATTGCCCCCAGATGGATTGAGGGTTAGGTCACCCCTCCACTTT
v_gene: TRBV30; j_gene: TRBJ2-5; d_gene: -; abundance: -; CDR3aa: CAWSRDRGGQETQYF; CDR3nt: TGTGCCTGGAGTCGAGACAGGGGAGGGCAAGAGACCCAGTACTTC
v_gene: TRBV19; j_gene: TRBJ1-5; d_gene: TRBD1; abundance: -; CDR3aa: CASSKPDRGINQPQHF; CDR3nt: TGTGCCAGTAGTAAACCCGACAGGGGCATCAATCAGCCCCAGCATTTT
v_gene: TRBV11-2; j_gene: TRBJ2-7; d_gene: TRBD1; abundance: -; CDR3aa: CASSFRGTEAHEQYF; CDR3nt: TGTGCCAGCAGCTTCAGAGGGACAGAAGCCCACGAGCAGTACTTC
v_gene: TRBV6-5; j_gene: TRBJ2-7; d_gene: TRBD2; abundance: once; CDR3aa: CASSKTSGGADEQYF; CDR3nt: TGTGCCAGCAGTAAGACTAGCGGGGGGGCCGACGAGCAGTACTTC
v_gene: TRBV2; j_gene: TRBJ2-1; d_gene: TRBD1; abundance: -; CDR3aa: CASSEQGAGYNEQFF; CDR3nt: TGTGCCAGCAGTGAACAGGGGGCGGGTTACAATGAGCAGTTCTTC
v_gene: TRBV4-1; j_gene: TRBJ2-1; d_gene: TRBD1; abundance: few; CDR3aa: CASSRYFTPGGDRGSNEQFF; CDR3nt: TGCGCCAGCAGCCGATATTTTACCCCCGGGGGGGACAGGGGATCTAATGAGCAGTTCTTC
v_gene: TRBV2; j_gene: TRBJ2-5; d_gene: TRBD2; abundance: -; CDR3aa: CASSVTSGGPNRNQETQYF; CDR3nt: TGTGCCAGCAGTGTTACTAGCGGGGGCCCTAACCGAAACCAAGAGACCCAGTACTTC
v_gene: TRBV2; j_gene: TRBJ2-1; d_gene: -; abundance: -; CDR3aa: CASSEEAGEQFF; CDR3nt: TGTGCCAGCAGTGAAGAGGCGGGGGAGCAGTTCTTC
v_gene: TRBV5-1; j_gene: TRBJ1-2; d_gene: TRBD1; abundance: few; CDR3aa: CASSLAPGQLARGYTF; CDR3nt: TGCGCCAGCAGCTTGGCCCCGGGACAGCTAGCTCGAGGCTACACCTTC
v_gene: TRBV6-5; j_gene: TRBJ1-5; d_gene: -; abundance: -; CDR3aa: CASRYRSGSNQPQHF; CDR3nt: TGTGCCAGCAGGTACAGGAGTGGCAGCAATCAGCCCCAGCATTTT
v_gene: TRBV6-1; j_gene: TRBJ1-2; d_gene: TRBD1; abundance: -; CDR3aa: CASSESLGQGNGYTF; CDR3nt: TGTGCCAGCAGTGAAAGTTTAGGACAGGGGAATGGCTACACCTTC
v_gene: TRBV6-1; j_gene: TRBJ2-5; d_gene: TRBD1; abundance: few; CDR3aa: CASSAIPGTGKETQYF; CDR3nt: TGTGCCAGCAGTGCCATCCCCGGGACAGGGAAAGAGACCCAGTACTTC
v_gene: TRBV19; j_gene: TRBJ1-2; d_gene: TRBD1; abundance: -; CDR3aa: CASSAWDRDGYTF; CDR3nt: TGTGCCAGTAGTGCCTGGGACAGGGACGGCTACACCTTC
v_gene: TRBV9; j_gene: TRBJ2-1; d_gene: TRBD2; abundance: -; CDR3aa: CASSGSGLAFRNEQFF; CDR3nt: TGTGCCAGCAGCGGCTCGGGACTAGCCTTTCGCAATGAGCAGTTCTTC
v_gene: TRBV5-1; j_gene: TRBJ2-2; d_gene: TRBD2; abundance: once; CDR3aa: CASSLELAGGLGTGELFF; CDR3nt: TGCGCCAGCAGCTTGGAACTAGCGGGGGGGCTCGGCACCGGGGAGCTGTTTTTT
v_gene: TRBV6-5; j_gene: TRBJ1-1; d_gene: -; abundance: few; CDR3aa: CASSRDTEAFF; CDR3nt: TGTGCCAGCAGTCGTGACACTGAAGCTTTCTTT
v_gene: TRBV4-2; j_gene: TRBJ2-2; d_gene: -; abundance: -; CDR3aa: CASSQESGFSAGELFF; CDR3nt: TGTGCCAGCAGCCAAGAGTCGGGTTTCTCCGCCGGGGAGCTGTTTTTT
v_gene: TRBV5-8; j_gene: TRBJ2-2; d_gene: -; abundance: -; CDR3aa: CASRGSAVDTGELFF; CDR3nt: TGTGCCAGCAGAGGATCAGCGGTCGACACCGGGGAGCTGTTTTTT
v_gene: TRBV5-1; j_gene: TRBJ1-2; d_gene: TRBD1; abundance: -; CDR3aa: CASSLGDRVDYGYTF; CDR3nt: TGCGCCAGCAGCTTGGGGGACAGGGTGGACTATGGCTACACCTTC
v_gene: TRBV6-4; j_gene: TRBJ1-2; d_gene: TRBD1; abundance: -; CDR3aa: CASSDQGAGGYTF; CDR3nt: TGTGCCAGCAGTGACCAGGGGGCCGGGGGCTACACCTTC
v_gene: TRBV5-1; j_gene: TRBJ1-2; d_gene: TRBD1; abundance: -; CDR3aa: CASSLTATGNYGYTF; CDR3nt: TGCGCCAGCAGCTTGACGGCGACAGGGAACTATGGCTACACCTTC
v_gene: TRBV5-1; j_gene: TRBJ2-7; d_gene: TRBD2; abundance: -; CDR3aa: CASSPTGGGSYEQYF; CDR3nt: TGCGCCAGCAGCCCAACTGGCGGGGGCTCCTACGAGCAGTACTTC
v_gene: TRBV27; j_gene: TRBJ1-2; d_gene: -; abundance: -; CDR3aa: CASSSRRISGGYTF; CDR3nt: TGTGCCAGCAGTTCGCGACGTATTTCAGGGGGCTACACCTTC
v_gene: TRBV19; j_gene: TRBJ2-7; d_gene: TRBD1; abundance: -; CDR3aa: CASSTGTGAYEQYF; CDR3nt: TGTGCCAGTAGTACCGGGACAGGGGCCTACGAGCAGTACTTC